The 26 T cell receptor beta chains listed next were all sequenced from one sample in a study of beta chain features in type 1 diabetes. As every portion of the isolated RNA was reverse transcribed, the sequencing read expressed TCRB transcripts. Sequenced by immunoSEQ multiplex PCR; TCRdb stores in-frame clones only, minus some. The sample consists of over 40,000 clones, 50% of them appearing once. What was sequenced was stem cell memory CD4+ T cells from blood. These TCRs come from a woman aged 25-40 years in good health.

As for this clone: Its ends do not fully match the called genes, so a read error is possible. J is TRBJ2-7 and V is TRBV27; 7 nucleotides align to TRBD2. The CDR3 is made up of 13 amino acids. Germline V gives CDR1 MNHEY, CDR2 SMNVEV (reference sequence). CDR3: CANSQKRESERNF. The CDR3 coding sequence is TGTGCCAACTCTCAAAAGCGGGAATCAGAAAGGAACTTC.

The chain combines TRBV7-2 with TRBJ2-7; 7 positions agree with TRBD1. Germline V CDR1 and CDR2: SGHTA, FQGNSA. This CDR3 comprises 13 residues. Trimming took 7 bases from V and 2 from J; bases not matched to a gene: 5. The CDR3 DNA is TGTGCCAGCAATAGGGGGCGAGCCTACGAGCAGTACTTC. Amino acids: CASNRGRAYEQYF.

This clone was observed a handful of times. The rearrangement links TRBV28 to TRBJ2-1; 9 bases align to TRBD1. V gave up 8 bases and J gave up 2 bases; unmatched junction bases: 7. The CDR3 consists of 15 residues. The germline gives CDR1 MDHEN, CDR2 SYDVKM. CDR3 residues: CASHTRDRAYNEQFF. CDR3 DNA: TGTGCCAGCCATACCCGGGACAGGGCCTACAATGAGCAGTTCTTC.

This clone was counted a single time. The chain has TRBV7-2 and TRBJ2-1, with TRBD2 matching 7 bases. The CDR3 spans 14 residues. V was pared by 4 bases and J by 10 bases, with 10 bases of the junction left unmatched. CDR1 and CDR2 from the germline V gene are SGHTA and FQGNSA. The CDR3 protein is CASSSLGTISEQFF. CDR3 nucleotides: TGTGCCAGCAGCTCCTTAGGGACTATTAGCGAGCAGTTCTTC.

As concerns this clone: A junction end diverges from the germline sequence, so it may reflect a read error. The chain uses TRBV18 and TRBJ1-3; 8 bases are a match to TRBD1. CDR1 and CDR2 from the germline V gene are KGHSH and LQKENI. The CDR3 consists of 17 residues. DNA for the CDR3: TGTGCCAGCTCATTTAACCGGGACAGGACTTCTGGAAACACCACATATTTT. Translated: CASSFNRDRTSGNTTYF.

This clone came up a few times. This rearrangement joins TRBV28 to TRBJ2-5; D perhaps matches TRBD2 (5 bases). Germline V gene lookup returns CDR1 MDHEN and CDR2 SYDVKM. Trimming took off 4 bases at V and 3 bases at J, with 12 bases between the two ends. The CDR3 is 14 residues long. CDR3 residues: CASSSGLFKETQYF. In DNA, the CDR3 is TGTGCCAGCAGTTCCGGACTGTTTAAAGAGACCCAGTACTTC.

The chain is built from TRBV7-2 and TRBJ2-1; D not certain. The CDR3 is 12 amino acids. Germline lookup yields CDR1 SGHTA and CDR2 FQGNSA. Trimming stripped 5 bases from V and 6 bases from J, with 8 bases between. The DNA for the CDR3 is TGTGCCAGCAGCCCTGGCAGCAATGAGCAGTTCTTC. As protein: CASSPGSNEQFF. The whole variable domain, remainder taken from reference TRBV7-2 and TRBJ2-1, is GAGVSQSPSNKVTEKGKDVELRCDPISGHTALYWYRQSLGQGLEFLIYFQGNSAPDKSGLPSDRFSAERTGGSVSTLTIQRTQQEDSAVYLCASSPGSNEQFFGPGTRLTVL.

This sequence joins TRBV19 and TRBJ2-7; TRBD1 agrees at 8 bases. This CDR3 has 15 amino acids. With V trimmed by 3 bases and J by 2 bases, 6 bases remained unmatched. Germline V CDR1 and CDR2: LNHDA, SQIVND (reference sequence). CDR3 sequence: CASSIEGQGTYEQYF. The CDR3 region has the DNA TGTGCCAGTAGTATCGAAGGACAGGGTACCTACGAGCAGTACTTC.

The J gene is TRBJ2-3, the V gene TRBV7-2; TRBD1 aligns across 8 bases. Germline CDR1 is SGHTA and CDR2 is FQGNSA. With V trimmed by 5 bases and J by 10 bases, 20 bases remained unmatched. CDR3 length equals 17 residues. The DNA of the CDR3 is TGTGCCAGCAGCCCGGGGACAGGAGTTTGGTCAGCAGTCGCGCAGTATTTT. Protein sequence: CASSPGTGVWSAVAQYF.

The CDR3 region has the DNA TGTGCCAGCAGGCGACAATCTTGGGGCTACACCTTC. This encodes CASRRQSWGYTF. The V gene is TRBV28, the J gene TRBJ1-2; D is ambiguous. The CDR3 extends over 12 amino acids. Trimming cost V 6 bases and J 8 bases, with 13 bases left between them. Germline V gene sequence: CDR1 MDHEN, CDR2 SYDVKM.

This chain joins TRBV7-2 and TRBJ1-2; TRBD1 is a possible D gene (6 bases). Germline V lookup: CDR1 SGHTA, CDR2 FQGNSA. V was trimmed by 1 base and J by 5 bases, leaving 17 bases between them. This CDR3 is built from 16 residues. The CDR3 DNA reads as TGTGCCAGCAGCTTAGGAGGGGTTTCAGGGGCTTATGGCTACACCTTC. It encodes CASSLGGVSGAYGYTF.

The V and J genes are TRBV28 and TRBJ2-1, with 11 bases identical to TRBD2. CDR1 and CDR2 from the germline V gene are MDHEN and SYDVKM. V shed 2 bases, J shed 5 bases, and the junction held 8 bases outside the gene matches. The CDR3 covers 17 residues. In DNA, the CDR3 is TGTGCCAGCAGTTTAATAGCGGGAGGGGGAGAACACAATGAGCAGTTCTTC. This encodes CASSLIAGGGEHNEQFF. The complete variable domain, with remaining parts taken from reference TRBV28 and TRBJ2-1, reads DVKVTQSSRYLVKRTGEKVFLECVQDMDHENMFWYRQDPGLGLRLIYFSYDVKMKEKGDIPEGYSVSREKKERFSLILESASTNQTSMYLCASSLIAGGGEHNEQFFGPGTRLTVL.

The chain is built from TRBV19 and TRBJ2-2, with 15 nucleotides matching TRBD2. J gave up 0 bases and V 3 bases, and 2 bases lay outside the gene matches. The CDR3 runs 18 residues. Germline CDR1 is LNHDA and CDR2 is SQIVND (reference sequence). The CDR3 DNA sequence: TGTGCCAGTAGTATCGGACTAGCGGGAGGGACGAACACCGGGGAGCTGTTTTTT. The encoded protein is CASSIGLAGGTNTGELFF.

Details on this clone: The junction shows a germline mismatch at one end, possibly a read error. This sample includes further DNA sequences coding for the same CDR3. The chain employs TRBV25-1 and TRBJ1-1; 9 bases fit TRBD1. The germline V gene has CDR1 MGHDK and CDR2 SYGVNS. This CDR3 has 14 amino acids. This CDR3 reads CATSLGQGATEAFF. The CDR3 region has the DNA TGTGCCACCAGTCTGGGACAGGGAGCCACTGAAGCTTTCTTT.

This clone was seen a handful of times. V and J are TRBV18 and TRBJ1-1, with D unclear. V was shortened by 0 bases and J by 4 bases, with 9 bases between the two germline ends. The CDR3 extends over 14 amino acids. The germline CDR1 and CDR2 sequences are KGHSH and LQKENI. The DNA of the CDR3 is TGTGCCAGCTCACCACCGGGTGCGGTCACTGAAGCTTTCTTT. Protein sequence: CASSPPGAVTEAFF.

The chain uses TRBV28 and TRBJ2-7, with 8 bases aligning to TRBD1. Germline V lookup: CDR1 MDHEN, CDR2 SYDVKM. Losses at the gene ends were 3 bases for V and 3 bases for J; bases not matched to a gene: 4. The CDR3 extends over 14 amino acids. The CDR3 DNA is TGTGCCAGCAGTTTCTCCAGGGGGCACTACGAGCAGTACTTC. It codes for CASSFSRGHYEQYF.

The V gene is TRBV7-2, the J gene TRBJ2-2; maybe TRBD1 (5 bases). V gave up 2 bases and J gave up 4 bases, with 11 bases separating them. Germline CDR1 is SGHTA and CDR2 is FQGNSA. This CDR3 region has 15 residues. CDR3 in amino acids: CASSLNQGSTGELFF. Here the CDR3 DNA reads TGTGCCAGCAGCTTAAACCAGGGAAGCACCGGGGAGCTGTTTTTT.

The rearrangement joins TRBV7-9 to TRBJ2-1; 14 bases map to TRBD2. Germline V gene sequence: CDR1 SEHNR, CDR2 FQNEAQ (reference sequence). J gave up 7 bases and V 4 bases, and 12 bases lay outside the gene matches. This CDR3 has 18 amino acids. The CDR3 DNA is TGTGCCAGCAGCTCGGGACTAGCGGGAGTCACTACGGGGAATGAGCAGTTCTTC. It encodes CASSSGLAGVTTGNEQFF.

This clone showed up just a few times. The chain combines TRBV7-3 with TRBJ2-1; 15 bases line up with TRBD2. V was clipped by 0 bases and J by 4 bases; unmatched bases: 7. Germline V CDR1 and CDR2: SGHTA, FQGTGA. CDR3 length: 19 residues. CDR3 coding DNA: TGTGCCAGCAGCTTAACGCCGGGACTAGCGGGAGGCAAATACAATGAGCAGTTCTTC. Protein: CASSLTPGLAGGKYNEQFF.

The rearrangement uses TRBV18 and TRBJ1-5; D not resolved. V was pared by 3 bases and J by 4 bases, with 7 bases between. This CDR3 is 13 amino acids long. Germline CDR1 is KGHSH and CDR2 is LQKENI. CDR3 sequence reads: CASSPAGNQPQHF. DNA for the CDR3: TGTGCCAGCTCACCGGCAGGTAATCAGCCCCAGCATTTT.

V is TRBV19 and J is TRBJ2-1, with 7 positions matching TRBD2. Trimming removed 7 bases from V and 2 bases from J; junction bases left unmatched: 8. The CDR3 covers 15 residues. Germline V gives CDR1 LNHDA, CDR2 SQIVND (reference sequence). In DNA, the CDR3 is TGTGCCAGTAAGACACCGGGACTACCCTACAATGAGCAGTTCTTC. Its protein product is CASKTPGLPYNEQFF. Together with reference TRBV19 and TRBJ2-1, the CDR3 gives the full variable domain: DGGITQSPKYLFRKEGQNVTLSCEQNLNHDAMYWYRQDPGQGLRLIYYSQIVNDFQKGDIAEGYSVSREKKESFPLTVTSAQKNPTAFYLCASKTPGLPYNEQFFGPGTRLTVL.

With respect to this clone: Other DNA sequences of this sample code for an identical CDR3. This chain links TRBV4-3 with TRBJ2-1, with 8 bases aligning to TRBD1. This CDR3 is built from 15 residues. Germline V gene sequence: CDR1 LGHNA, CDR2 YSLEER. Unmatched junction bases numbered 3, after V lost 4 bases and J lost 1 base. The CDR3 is CASSPGQESYNEQFF. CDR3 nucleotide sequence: TGCGCCAGCAGCCCGGGACAGGAATCCTACAATGAGCAGTTCTTC.

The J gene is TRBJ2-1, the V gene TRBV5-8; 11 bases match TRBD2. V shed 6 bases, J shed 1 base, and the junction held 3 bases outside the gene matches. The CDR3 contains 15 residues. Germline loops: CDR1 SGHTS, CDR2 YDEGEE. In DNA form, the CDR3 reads TGTGCCAGCAACCCTAGCGGGAGGTCCTACAATGAGCAGTTCTTC. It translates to CASNPSGRSYNEQFF.

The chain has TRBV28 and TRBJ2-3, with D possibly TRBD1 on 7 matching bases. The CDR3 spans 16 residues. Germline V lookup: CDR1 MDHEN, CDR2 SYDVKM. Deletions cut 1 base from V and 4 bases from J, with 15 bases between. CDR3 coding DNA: TGTGCCAGCAGTTTATATCCAGGAGGGACAGCAGATACGCAGTATTTT. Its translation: CASSLYPGGTADTQYF. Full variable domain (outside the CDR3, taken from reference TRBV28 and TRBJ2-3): DVKVTQSSRYLVKRTGEKVFLECVQDMDHENMFWYRQDPGLGLRLIYFSYDVKMKEKGDIPEGYSVSREKKERFSLILESASTNQTSMYLCASSLYPGGTADTQYFGPGTRLTVL.

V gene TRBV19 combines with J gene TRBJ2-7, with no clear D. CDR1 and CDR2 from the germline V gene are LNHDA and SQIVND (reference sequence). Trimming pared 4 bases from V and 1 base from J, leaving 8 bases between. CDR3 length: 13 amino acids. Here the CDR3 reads CASSKENSYEQYF. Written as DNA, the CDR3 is TGTGCCAGTAGTAAGGAGAATTCCTACGAGCAGTACTTC.

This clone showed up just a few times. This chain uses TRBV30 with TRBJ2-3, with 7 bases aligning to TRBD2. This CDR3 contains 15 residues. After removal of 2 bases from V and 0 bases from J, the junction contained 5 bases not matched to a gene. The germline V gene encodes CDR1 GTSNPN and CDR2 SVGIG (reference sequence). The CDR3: CAWSLPGLSTDTQYF. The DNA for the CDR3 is TGTGCCTGGAGTCTTCCGGGACTAAGCACAGATACGCAGTATTTT.